Below are 8 T cell receptor beta chains sequenced from a single sample in a study of T cell responses to AZD1222 COVID-19 vaccine (dated by TCRdb to the early 2020s). Interpreted using the paper, the time point label stands for: baseline before first vaccination. Library creation used the immunoSEQ multiplex PCR assay. Imported from immuneACCESS, the table was reduced by TCRdb to in-frame sequences with V and J called. These copies leave out some clones; in studies compared against another copy, an unresolved V gene accounts for under half, and the cause of the remainder is not known. Here the sample has 100,000 to 150,000 clones; 92% occur a single time. The top ten constitute over 1.5% of the sample. Sequences were derived from peripheral blood, sampled on day 0 of AZD1222 vaccination. The receptor source for this set is an adult in good health.

The V and J genes are TRBV14 and TRBJ2-5; no clear D. This CDR3 spans 11 amino acids. In germline, CDR1 is SGHDN, CDR2 FVKESK. Trimming removed 0 bases from V and 6 bases from J, with 2 bases in between. The CDR3 protein is CASSQEKTQYF. CDR3 in DNA: TGTGCCAGCAGCCAAGAAAAGACCCAGTACTTC.

This clone was counted once. V usage is TRBV19 and J usage is TRBJ1-2; D possibly corresponds to TRBD1 (5 bases). V shed 5 bases and J shed 2 bases, with 15 bases lying between them. The CDR3 has 15 residues. Per germline, CDR1 LNHDA and CDR2 SQIVND (reference sequence). CDR3 nucleotides: TGTGCCAGTAGTCCCGGGACGGCCCCCAACTATGGCTACACCTTC. Protein sequence: CASSPGTAPNYGYTF. The entire variable domain, with the rest obtained from reference TRBV19 and TRBJ1-2, is as follows: DGGITQSPKYLFRKEGQNVTLSCEQNLNHDAMYWYRQDPGQGLRLIYYSQIVNDFQKGDIAEGYSVSREKKESFPLTVTSAQKNPTAFYLCASSPGTAPNYGYTFGSGTRLTVV.

The chain links TRBV20-1 to TRBJ1-2, with D uncertain. Germline lookup yields CDR1 DFQATT and CDR2 SNEGSKA (reference sequence). Between the trimmed V and J ends, which lost 3 bases and 8 bases, there was a span of 13 bases. There are 12 residues in the CDR3. The CDR3 DNA follows: TGCAGTGCTAGTACCCCACCATCAGGCTACACCTTC. Residues: CSASTPPSGYTF.

The V call is TRBV25-1, the J call TRBJ1-6, with D maybe TRBD1 (6 bases). Germline V CDR1 and CDR2: MGHDK, SYGVNS. With 6 bases removed from V and 2 bases from J, the gap between germline ends came to 8 bases. The CDR3 is 14 residues long. CDR3 protein: CASRQGTYNSPLHF. In nucleotides, the CDR3 is TGTGCCAGCAGACAGGGTACCTATAATTCACCCCTCCACTTT.

This clone was counted once. The V call is TRBV30, the J call TRBJ2-3; 9 bases are a match to TRBD2. V was pared by 4 bases and J by 4 bases, with 12 bases of the junction left unmatched. CDR1 and CDR2 (germline): GTSNPN, SVGIG (reference sequence). This CDR3 has 16 amino acids. The CDR3 DNA reads as TGTGCCTGGACCCCGGATGAGGCGGGAGGGTCAGATACGCAGTATTTT. This gives the protein CAWTPDEAGGSDTQYF.

The chain carries TRBV2 and TRBJ1-1, with TRBD1 as a possible D gene (6 bases). Germline V gene lookup returns CDR1 SNHLY and CDR2 FYNNEI. Trimming shortened V by 6 bases and J by 1 base, and 15 bases separated the two germline ends. The CDR3 is 15 residues long. The CDR3 DNA reads TGTGCCAGCAGCGCTGGACAGCTCAAGAACACTGAAGCTTTCTTT. Its protein is CASSAGQLKNTEAFF.

This chain links TRBV6-5 with TRBJ1-3; D possibly corresponds to TRBD1 (6 bases). Trimming shortened V by 6 bases and J by 7 bases, and 16 bases separated the two germline ends. CDR1 and CDR2 from the germline V gene are MNHEY and SVGAGI. The CDR3 loop spans 14 amino acids. CDR3 DNA: TGTGCCAGCAGCCCGGAGGGGGGTCGGAACACCATATATTTT. Translating it yields CASSPEGGRNTIYF.

The V call is TRBV12-3 or TRBV12-4, the J call TRBJ1-2; 8 positions match TRBD1. With V trimmed by 6 bases and J by 7 bases, 7 bases remained unmatched. The CDR3 spans 13 residues. Here the CDR3 reads CASSLGQGSGYTF. The CDR3 coding sequence is TGTGCCAGCAGCCTCGGACAGGGATCTGGCTACACCTTC.